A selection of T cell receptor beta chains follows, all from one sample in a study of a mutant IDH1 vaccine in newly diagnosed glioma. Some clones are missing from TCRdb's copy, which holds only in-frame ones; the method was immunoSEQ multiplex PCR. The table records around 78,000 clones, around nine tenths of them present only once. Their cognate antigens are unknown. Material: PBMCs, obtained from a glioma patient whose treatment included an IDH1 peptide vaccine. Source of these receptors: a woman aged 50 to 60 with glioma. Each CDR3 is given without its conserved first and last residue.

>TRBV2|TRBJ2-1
ASRKDYNEQF
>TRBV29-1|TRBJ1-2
SVQGAEGYT
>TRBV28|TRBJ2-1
ASSPGHAGGINEQF
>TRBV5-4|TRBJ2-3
ASSLSTGDTQY
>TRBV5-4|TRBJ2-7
ASSPHRDADLYEQY
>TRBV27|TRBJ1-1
ASSNNLRVTEAF
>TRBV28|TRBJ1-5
ASSLLRGGSNQPQH
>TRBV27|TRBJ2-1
ASRLQLAGGPVEQF
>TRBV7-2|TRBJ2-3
ASSFPSGNTQY
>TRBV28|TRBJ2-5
ASSLPGETQY
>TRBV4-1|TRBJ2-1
ASSPDRDYNEQF